One T cell receptor beta chain is described in this entry. RNA totalling roughly 0.5 to 1 ug underwent reverse transcription with random hexamers. TCRdb analysed the immunoSEQ multiplex PCR reads with MiXCR anew, one entry per CDR3 protein. Among 150,000 to 200,000 distinct CDR3 sequences listed, 95% to 97% were seen once. These data come from a study of CD8 T cells in Susac syndrome. The CDR3 has 16 residues. The ends lost 4 bases at V and 1 base at J; junction bases unmatched: 5. Looked up from germline, CDR1 is SGDLS and CDR2 is YYNGEE. V is TRBV9 and J is TRBJ2-1; 10 bases align to TRBD2. The material sequenced was CD4+ T cells from PBMCs. This sequence originates from a human donor with Susac syndrome. In nucleotides, the CDR3 is TGTGCCAGCAGCTATTGGACTAGCGGTTCCTACAATGAGCAGTTCTTC. Encoded protein: CASSYWTSGSYNEQFF.